The 30 T cell receptor beta chains in this list originate from one sample, sequenced in a study of blood T cell repertoires in COVID-19. Sequencing was performed with immunoSEQ multiplex PCR; in TCRdb, only in-frame clones are kept and a portion is missing. The data contain roughly 170,000 clones, around 85% of them singletons. The sequenced material came from peripheral blood. The receptors derive from a man between 65 and 79 years old with active or convalescent COVID-19.

This chain uses TRBV2 with TRBJ1-1, with 9 bases matching TRBD1. The J segment lost 5 bases and the V segment lost 7 bases, leaving 5 bases of the junction unmatched. CDR3 length equals 13 residues. Per the germline V gene, CDR1 is SNHLY and CDR2 is FYNNEI. The CDR3 sequence is CASKDRGVTEAFF. CDR3 nucleotide sequence: TGTGCCAGCAAGGACAGGGGCGTTACTGAAGCTTTCTTT.

The J gene is TRBJ2-2, the V gene TRBV9; 10 bases match TRBD1. The germline CDR1 and CDR2 sequences are SGDLS and YYNGEE. The CDR3 spans 15 residues. V was pared by 4 bases and J by 7 bases, with 7 bases of the junction left unmatched. CDR3 amino acids: CASSPRDRGGGELFF. The CDR3 nucleotides read TGTGCCAGCAGCCCACGGGACAGGGGAGGCGGGGAGCTGTTTTTT.

This clone turned up a few times. V usage is TRBV30 and J usage is TRBJ1-6, with D hard to call. The CDR3 contains 15 residues. CDR1 is GTSNPN and CDR2 is SVGIG in the germline V gene (reference sequence). V was trimmed by 0 bases and J by 0 bases, leaving 6 bases between them. CDR3 loop: CAWSVMSSYNSPLHF. CDR3 DNA sequence: TGTGCCTGGAGTGTAATGAGCTCCTATAATTCACCCCTCCACTTT. The variable domain in full, with the rest retrieved from reference TRBV30 and TRBJ1-6, is SQTIHQWPATLVQPVGSPLSLECTVEGTSNPNLYWYRQAAGRGLQLLFYSVGIGQISSEVPQNLSASRPQDRQFILSSKKLLLSDSGFYLCAWSVMSSYNSPLHFGNGTRLTVT.

Notes on this clone: The sample holds other DNA sequences that translate to the same CDR3. V gene TRBV5-1 combines with J gene TRBJ1-5; TRBD1 might be the D (5 bases). This CDR3 contains 14 residues. From germline, CDR1 is SGHRS and CDR2 YFSETQ. The germline V and J ends were trimmed by 4 bases and 4 bases, with 12 bases remaining between them. Here the CDR3 DNA reads TGCGCCAGCAGCCCTGACAGACCTAATCAGCCCCAGCATTTT. It encodes CASSPDRPNQPQHF.

The chain uses TRBV6-2 or TRBV6-3 and TRBJ2-3, with 12 bases identical to TRBD2. Germline V gene lookup returns CDR1 MNHEY and CDR2 SVGEGT. The CDR3 loop spans 19 amino acids. J lost 0 bases, V lost 4 bases, and 11 bases had no gene match. The chain's CDR3 is CASSSTSGSKTFSTDTQYF. The CDR3 DNA follows: TGTGCCAGCAGTTCGACTAGCGGGAGCAAGACATTTAGCACAGATACGCAGTATTTT.

The V and J genes are TRBV6-5 and TRBJ2-3; maybe TRBD2 (5 bases). Germline CDR1 MNHEY, CDR2 SVGAGI. The CDR3 sequence is 12 residues long. The V end lost 7 bases, the J end lost 4 bases, and 9 bases lay between the germline ends. CDR3 nucleotide sequence: TGTGCCAGCATGGCGCGGGCAGATACGCAGTATTTT. It encodes CASMARADTQYF.

This chain connects TRBV11-2 to TRBJ1-5; tentative D call: TRBD1 (6 bases). Germline CDR1 SGHAT, CDR2 FQNNGV. Trimming took 4 bases from V and 9 from J, leaving 13 bases between them. The CDR3 has 13 amino acids. The CDR3 region has the DNA TGTGCCAGCAGCTCTACAGGGTCACGGCCCCAGCATTTT. This gives the protein CASSSTGSRPQHF.

The chain joins TRBV6-6 to TRBJ1-2, with D unclear. Germline lookup yields CDR1 MNHNY and CDR2 SVGAGI (reference sequence). The CDR3 is 12 amino acids. V lost 2 bases and J lost 7, with 8 bases in between. The CDR3 nucleotides read TGTGCCAGCAGTTACGAGGGTCGTGGCTACACCTTC. Translation: CASSYEGRGYTF.

V gene TRBV19 combines with J gene TRBJ1-1; 9 bases agree with TRBD1. This CDR3 region has 13 residues. V trimming: 10 bases; J trimming: 5 bases; junction bases outside the gene matches: 8. Germline-derived CDR1 and CDR2 are LNHDA and SQIVND (reference sequence). In DNA form, the CDR3 reads TGTGCCACAAACAGGGGGCGTGGGACTGAAGCTTTCTTT. Its protein is CATNRGRGTEAFF.

This chain joins TRBV19 and TRBJ1-5; D might be TRBD1 (5 bases). The ends were cut back, 6 bases at V and 5 bases at J, with 11 bases in the middle. Germline CDR1 and CDR2: LNHDA and SQIVND (reference sequence). The CDR3 is 13 residues long. CDR3 loop: CASRGRVDQPQHF. The CDR3 DNA reads as TGTGCCAGTAGGGGCAGGGTGGATCAGCCCCAGCATTTT.

This chain joins TRBV7-2 and TRBJ2-7, with D possibly being TRBD2 (5 bases). V was clipped by 4 bases and J by 4 bases, with 17 bases between them. Germline assignment: CDR1 SGHTA and CDR2 FQGNSA. This CDR3 contains 15 residues. The CDR3 reads CASSSRPGRGYEQYF. The CDR3 DNA reads as TGTGCCAGCAGCTCCCGCCCGGGGAGAGGGTACGAGCAGTACTTC.

The CDR3 coding sequence is TGTGCCAGCAGCCCTCAGATGGCAGGCTATGGCTACACCTTC. This codes for CASSPQMAGYGYTF. The rearrangement joins TRBV9 to TRBJ1-2; D is unresolved. This CDR3 is built from 14 residues. Germline V gene lookup returns CDR1 SGDLS and CDR2 YYNGEE. Trimming removed 4 bases from V and 4 bases from J, with 14 bases in between.

V and J are TRBV9 and TRBJ2-1; a possible D gene is TRBD2 (6 bases). This CDR3 is 17 amino acids long. V was pared by 5 bases and J by 3 bases, with 21 bases between. Looked up from germline, CDR1 is SGDLS and CDR2 is YYNGEE. DNA of the CDR3: TGTGCCAGCAGTGCTATGTACGGGACTCCCAGCTACAATGAGCAGTTCTTC. Its translation is CASSAMYGTPSYNEQFF. Full variable domain (missing parts from reference TRBV9 and TRBJ2-1): DSGVTQTPKHLITATGQRVTLRCSPRSGDLSVYWYQQSLDQGLQFLIQYYNGEERAKGNILERFSAQQFPDLHSELNLSSLELGDSALYFCASSAMYGTPSYNEQFFGPGTRLTVL.

This chain uses TRBV30 with TRBJ2-1; D is uncertain. Germline-derived CDR1 and CDR2 are GTSNPN and SVGIG (reference sequence). The CDR3 sequence is 14 residues long. V dropped 4 bases and J dropped 0 bases, with 10 bases sitting between them. The CDR3, as DNA: TGTGCCTGGAAACTTCTTAGCTCCTACAATGAGCAGTTCTTC. This encodes CAWKLLSSYNEQFF.

This clone has only a few counts. The V gene is TRBV5-4, the J gene TRBJ2-5, with TRBD2 identical over 7 bases. The CDR3 totals 16 residues. V lost 4 bases, J lost 5 bases, and 14 bases stayed unmatched. Germline V gives CDR1 SGHNT, CDR2 YYREEE (reference sequence). The CDR3 is CASSRGVFPPSETQYF. The CDR3 coding sequence is TGTGCCAGCAGCCGGGGGGTCTTCCCCCCCAGCGAGACCCAGTACTTC.

The chain has TRBV7-2 and TRBJ2-2, with 10 bases aligning to TRBD2. Germline lookup yields CDR1 SGHTA and CDR2 FQGNSA. This CDR3 region has 15 residues. Unmatched junction bases numbered 3, after V lost 5 bases and J lost 3 bases. CDR3 sequence: CASSPGLADTGELFF. The CDR3 region has the DNA TGTGCCAGCAGCCCTGGACTAGCGGACACCGGGGAGCTGTTTTTT.

This chain links TRBV2 with TRBJ2-7, with 7 bases that match TRBD2. The V and J ends lost 3 bases and 10 bases, in that order; junction bases with no gene match: 9. Germline assignment: CDR1 SNHLY and CDR2 FYNNEI. The CDR3 covers 13 residues. CDR3 in amino acids: CASSDGELAIQYF. The CDR3 DNA sequence: TGTGCCAGCAGTGACGGAGAACTAGCGATTCAGTACTTC. The full variable domain, in which reference TRBV2 and TRBJ2-7 provide the parts outside the CDR3, is EPEVTQTPSHQVTQMGQEVILRCVPISNHLYFYWYRQILGQKVEFLVSFYNNEISEKSEIFDDQFSVERPDGSNFTLKIRSTKLEDSAMYFCASSDGELAIQYFGPGTRLTVT.

The V gene is TRBV2, the J gene TRBJ1-1, with D unresolved. The CDR3 is 11 residues long. The germline V gene has CDR1 SNHLY and CDR2 FYNNEI. V lost 6 bases to trimming and J lost 7 bases, with 9 bases between them. The CDR3 sequence: CASRTGVEAFF. The CDR3 DNA is TGTGCCAGCAGGACCGGGGTTGAAGCTTTCTTT. The entire variable domain, with the rest obtained from reference TRBV2 and TRBJ1-1, is as follows: EPEVTQTPSHQVTQMGQEVILRCVPISNHLYFYWYRQILGQKVEFLVSFYNNEISEKSEIFDDQFSVERPDGSNFTLKIRSTKLEDSAMYFCASRTGVEAFFGQGTRLTVV.

This clone came up a few times. This chain links TRBV3-1 (or the pseudogene TRBV3-2) with TRBJ2-7, with TRBD2 matching over 11 bases. The CDR3 is 16 amino acids. Trimming took 0 bases from V and 6 from J; bases not matched to a gene: 7. Looked up from germline, CDR1 is LGHDT and CDR2 is YNNKEL (reference sequence). The CDR3 DNA follows: TGTGCCAGCAGCCAAGATCGAGTAGCGGGAGGGGGCGAGCAGTACTTC. Translating gives CASSQDRVAGGGEQYF.

V and J are TRBV10-2 and TRBJ1-1; TRBD1 aligns across 10 bases. The germline CDR1 and CDR2 sequences are WSHSY and SAAADI. With V trimmed by 4 bases and J by 0 bases, 8 bases remained unmatched. CDR3 length: 17 amino acids. CDR3 DNA sequence: TGCGCCAGCAGTGTACGACCGGGACAGGGGTTGAACACTGAAGCTTTCTTT. Encoded protein: CASSVRPGQGLNTEAFF.

The CDR3 sequence: CASSLNSHEQYF. CDR3 coding DNA: TGTGCCAGCAGCCTAAATTCACATGAGCAGTACTTC. The rearrangement links TRBV14 to TRBJ2-7; D is unclear. The CDR3 runs 12 residues. Trimming cost V 4 bases and J 7 bases, with 11 bases left between them. In germline, CDR1 is SGHDN, CDR2 FVKESK.

The gene calls are TRBV6-2 or TRBV6-3 and TRBJ1-1, with D maybe TRBD1 (6 bases). The CDR3 length is 14 residues. Germline CDR1 MNHEY, CDR2 SVGEGT. The ends were cut back, 2 bases at V and 2 bases at J, with 9 bases in the middle. CDR3 sequence reads: CASSYGGINTEAFF. Here the CDR3 DNA reads TGTGCCAGCAGTTACGGGGGCATTAACACTGAAGCTTTCTTT.

This chain uses TRBV5-1 with TRBJ2-1; D is possibly TRBD1 (6 bases). The ends were cut back, 0 bases at V and 4 bases at J, with 26 bases in the middle. Germline values: CDR1 SGHRS, CDR2 YFSETQ. The CDR3 loop spans 20 amino acids. CDR3 sequence: CASSLGTGLGAKGLYNEQFF. Written as DNA, the CDR3 is TGCGCCAGCAGCTTGGGAACAGGGCTGGGGGCGAAGGGGCTGTACAATGAGCAGTTCTTC.

V is TRBV19 and J is TRBJ1-2, with 8 bases fitting TRBD1. CDR1 is LNHDA, CDR2 SQIVND, per germline (reference sequence). The CDR3 totals 14 residues. V trimming: 7 bases; J trimming: 4 bases; junction bases outside the gene matches: 8. The CDR3 DNA follows: TGTGCCAGTAAACCGGACAGGGTCGGCTATGGCTACACCTTC. Translation gives CASKPDRVGYGYTF.

The rearrangement uses TRBV18 and TRBJ2-5; 9 bases match TRBD2. CDR3 size: 16 residues. The V gene's germline CDR1 is KGHSH and CDR2 LQKENI. The trim removed 1 base at V and 2 bases at J, leaving 5 bases unmatched. CDR3 nucleotide sequence: TGTGCCAGCTCACCACTCTCTACTAGCGGGCAAGAGACCCAGTACTTC. Encoded protein: CASSPLSTSGQETQYF.

This chain uses TRBV28 with TRBJ1-2; 7 bases align to TRBD1. The germline V gene has CDR1 MDHEN and CDR2 SYDVKM. V lost 3 bases and J lost 8; bases outside the gene matches: 15. This CDR3 region has 16 residues. Here the CDR3 reads CASSLPGQTSSRGYTF. CDR3 coding DNA: TGTGCCAGCAGTTTGCCGGGACAGACGTCTTCTCGGGGCTACACCTTC.

The CDR3 region is CASRSPIDRGVRETQYF. CDR3 in DNA: TGTGCCAGCAGATCCCCTATCGACAGGGGGGTTCGAGAGACCCAGTACTTC. The gene calls are TRBV2 and TRBJ2-5, with 9 bases fitting TRBD1. The CDR3 length is 17 residues. V dropped 6 bases and J dropped 4; count of bases not matched to a gene: 15. From germline, CDR1 is SNHLY and CDR2 FYNNEI.

The V and J genes are TRBV7-9 and TRBJ1-2; TRBD1 matches at 7 bases. Per the germline V gene, CDR1 is SEHNR and CDR2 is FQNEAQ (reference sequence). V lost 5 bases to trimming and J lost 0 bases; unmatched junction nucleotides: 3. The CDR3 is 14 residues long. The CDR3 here is CASSRDRANYGYTF. In DNA, the CDR3 is TGTGCCAGCAGCCGAGACAGGGCTAACTATGGCTACACCTTC.

The chain uses TRBV4-1 and TRBJ1-2; 7 bases are a match to TRBD1. Germline loops: CDR1 MGHRA, CDR2 YSYEKL. Trimming cost V 0 bases and J 8 bases; bases outside gene matches: 6. The CDR3 runs 14 residues. CDR3 bases: TGCGCCAGCAGCCAAGACAGGGGGATTGTCGGCTACACCTTC. Its translation: CASSQDRGIVGYTF.

The J gene is TRBJ2-7, the V gene TRBV11-2, with D tentatively TRBD2 (5 bases). CDR3 length equals 14 residues. Germline V gene data show CDR1 as SGHAT and CDR2 as FQNNGV. Trimming removed 1 base at V and 3 bases at J, with 10 bases between. CDR3 bases: TGTGCCAGCAGCTTAGGGGGAGCCCGCTACGAGCAGTACTTC. Its protein product is CASSLGGARYEQYF.